These 2 T cell receptor beta chains came from one sample sequenced in a study of T cells in localized non-small cell lung cancer. Sequencing used immunoSEQ multiplex PCR; TCRdb keeps in-frame clones, though not all of them. The repertoire holds 15,000 to 17,000 clones, with around 87% as singletons. Here the sequenced sample was peripheral blood mononuclear cells, taken before any cancer treatment. These receptors all stem from a male donor at least 60 years old with stage II lung adenocarcinoma.

The count of this clone is one. This chain uses TRBV2 with TRBJ2-3; D is ambiguous. The CDR3 loop spans 14 amino acids. From germline, CDR1 is SNHLY and CDR2 FYNNEI. With 4 bases removed from V and 9 bases from J, the gap between germline ends came to 17 bases. The CDR3 region is CASSVLVLVDTQYF. CDR3 coding DNA: TGTGCCAGCAGTGTCCTGGTTCTAGTAGACACGCAGTATTTT.

The chain links TRBV6-5 to TRBJ1-1; D is ambiguous. CDR1 is MNHEY, CDR2 SVGAGI, per germline. Trimming took 10 bases from V and 7 from J, leaving 22 bases between them. The CDR3 length is 14 residues. CDR3 in DNA: TGTGCCATCATCCCGGAGAGGGCAGGTGGTGAAGCTTTCTTT. It encodes CAIIPERAGGEAFF.